Below are 15 T cell receptor beta chains sequenced from a single sample in a study of cytomegalovirus exposure and HLA in healthy donors. PCR was performed using 60 Vbeta and 13 Jbeta primers. Assay: immunoSEQ multiplex PCR; the TCRdb copy retains only in-frame clones and omits some. The sample shows some 160,000 clones, less than 10% of them seen only once. The sequencing sample was made of PBMCs. All receptors derive from a male donor in good health and CMV-seronegative.

The chain is built from TRBV5-1 and TRBJ2-7; the D gene is possibly TRBD1 (5 bases). There are 15 residues in the CDR3. The V end lost 0 bases, the J end lost 4 bases, and 14 bases lay between the germline ends. In germline, CDR1 is SGHRS, CDR2 YFSETQ. The CDR3 nucleotides are TGCGCCAGCAGCTTGGTCGTGCGGCAGGGATACGAGCAGTACTTC. Translating it yields CASSLVVRQGYEQYF.

Only a few counts were recorded for this clone. The V and J genes are TRBV9 and TRBJ2-1, with 9 bases that match TRBD2. The CDR3 has 15 amino acids. V shed 3 bases, J shed 5 bases, and the junction held 6 bases outside the gene matches. From germline, CDR1 is SGDLS and CDR2 YYNGEE. This chain's CDR3 is CASSDLAGFDNEQFF. CDR3 nucleotides: TGTGCCAGCAGCGACCTAGCGGGATTCGACAATGAGCAGTTCTTC.

The chain is built from TRBV7-8 and TRBJ2-2; 7 bases agree with TRBD1. The trim removed 1 base at V and 8 bases at J, leaving 4 bases unmatched. CDR1 is SGHVS, CDR2 FQNEAQ, per germline. This CDR3 has 14 residues. CDR3 sequence reads: CASSLETRGGELFF. CDR3 in DNA: TGTGCCAGCAGCTTAGAAACCAGGGGGGGGGAGCTGTTTTTT.

This chain links TRBV9 with TRBJ1-6, with D unresolved. This CDR3 is 16 amino acids long. Germline CDR1 and CDR2: SGDLS and YYNGEE. V was cut by 0 bases and J by 7 bases, with 14 bases left in between. The CDR3 sequence is CASSVEGRGGNSPLHF. Here the CDR3 DNA reads TGTGCCAGCAGCGTAGAAGGGCGGGGAGGAAATTCACCCCTCCACTTT.

This sequence joins TRBV11-2 and TRBJ1-2; 7 bases match TRBD1. V lost 4 bases to trimming and J lost 2 bases; unmatched junction nucleotides: 1. Germline V gene sequence: CDR1 SGHAT, CDR2 FQNNGV. The CDR3 is made up of 13 amino acids. CDR3 loop: CASSSQGNYGYTF. CDR3 nucleotide sequence: TGTGCCAGCAGCTCACAGGGGAACTATGGCTACACCTTC.

This clone appeared a few times. The gene calls are TRBV10-3 and TRBJ2-1, with a tentative D call TRBD2 (5 bases). Trimming cost V 2 bases and J 3 bases, with 11 bases left between them. Per the germline V gene, CDR1 is ENHRY and CDR2 is SYGVKD. The CDR3 consists of 15 residues. In DNA form, the CDR3 reads TGTGCCATCAGTGAGCCCAGCGGACTCTACAATGAGCAGTTCTTC. Protein sequence: CAISEPSGLYNEQFF.

This clone turned up a few times. The rearrangement links TRBV6-4 to TRBJ2-7; 8 nucleotides agree with TRBD1. V shed 2 bases and J 6 bases; nucleotides not matched to a gene: 12. The germline V gene encodes CDR1 MRHNA and CDR2 SNTAGT. The CDR3 is 16 residues long. DNA for the CDR3: TGTGCCAGCAGTGACCCGACAGGGGCGAGGCCCAGCGAGCAGTACTTC. The encoded protein is CASSDPTGARPSEQYF.

This clone turned up a few times. This chain links TRBV7-9 with TRBJ1-2, with 7 nucleotides matching TRBD1. Germline values: CDR1 SEHNR, CDR2 FQNEAQ (reference sequence). V lost 4 bases, J lost 8 bases, and 13 bases stayed unmatched. The CDR3 runs 15 residues. For the CDR3, the DNA is TGTGCCAGCAGCTCGCATTTAGGGTTGACAGGGGGCTACACCTTC. Its translation is CASSSHLGLTGGYTF. The variable domain in full, with the rest retrieved from reference TRBV7-9 and TRBJ1-2, is DTGVSQNPRHKITKRGQNVTFRCDPISEHNRLYWYRQTLGQGPEFLTYFQNEAQLEKSRLLSDRFSAERPKGSFSTLEIQRTEQGDSAMYLCASSSHLGLTGGYTFGSGTRLTVV.

A few counts support this clone. The chain uses TRBV15 and TRBJ2-5; 13 bases are a match to TRBD2. Germline assignment: CDR1 LNHNV and CDR2 YYDKDF (reference sequence). Losses at the gene ends were 0 bases for V and 2 bases for J; bases not matched to a gene: 3. The CDR3 has 17 residues. CDR3 coding DNA: TGTGCCACCAGCAGAGATATGGGACTAGCGGGACAAGAGACCCAGTACTTC. Translated, it gives CATSRDMGLAGQETQYF.

This clone was seen a handful of times. CDR3: CASSKVTRLSSYEQYF. CDR3 in DNA: TGTGCCAGCAGCAAAGTTACGCGGTTAAGCTCCTACGAGCAGTACTTC. The chain is built from TRBV21-1 and TRBJ2-7; TRBD2 is taken as the D call from the table, unchecked against the DNA. TRBV21-1 is annotated as a pseudogene. CDR3 length: 16 residues.

V usage is TRBV11-3 and J usage is TRBJ2-1; 7 bases line up with TRBD1. Trimming took 5 bases from V and 0 from J; bases not matched to a gene: 10. This CDR3 is built from 17 residues. Germline CDR1 and CDR2: SGHNT and YENEEA. The DNA of the CDR3 is TGTGCCAGCAGCCAGGTGGGACAGCCTAGCTCCTACAATGAGCAGTTCTTC. This codes for CASSQVGQPSSYNEQFF.

The genes are TRBV5-1 and TRBJ2-7, with D tentatively TRBD1 (6 bases). CDR3 length: 14 residues. CDR1 and CDR2 from the germline V gene are SGHRS and YFSETQ. Trimming pared 5 bases from V and 1 base from J, leaving 13 bases between. DNA for the CDR3: TGCGCCAGCAGAAGGCGCGACAGGTCCTACGAGCAGTACTTC. Its translation is CASRRRDRSYEQYF.

The rearrangement links TRBV7-2 to TRBJ2-5; tentative D call: TRBD2 (7 bases). Germline V CDR1 and CDR2: SGHTA, FQGNSA. Trimming pared 1 base from V and 4 bases from J, leaving 10 bases between. This CDR3 has 14 amino acids. The CDR3 reads CASSLGGGRETQYF. The CDR3 DNA follows: TGTGCCAGCAGCTTAGGGGGGGGGCGAGAGACCCAGTACTTC.

The CDR3 sequence is CASSFASLNGELFF. The CDR3 region has the DNA TGTGCCAGCAGCTTTGCTAGCTTAAACGGGGAGCTGTTTTTT. This chain links TRBV5-4 with TRBJ2-2; D possibly corresponds to TRBD2 (5 bases). The CDR3 contains 14 residues. V lost 2 bases, J lost 7 bases, and 12 bases lay in between. CDR1 is SGHNT and CDR2 is YYREEE in the germline V gene (reference sequence).

The chain combines TRBV12-5 with TRBJ1-1; D not resolved. V was cut by 1 base and J by 9 bases, with 6 bases left in between. The CDR3 consists of 11 residues. Per the germline V gene, CDR1 is LGHNT and CDR2 is FRNRAP. CDR3 in DNA: TGTGCTAGTGGTTTGGGGCCCCAAGCTTTCTTT. Translating gives CASGLGPQAFF.